These 2 T cell receptor beta chains were all obtained from the same sample, sequenced in a study of multiple sclerosis patients with progressive multifocal leukoencephalopathy. Time point meaning: before natalizumab initiation. Generated by immunoSEQ multiplex PCR, the TCRdb table keeps only in-frame clones and is missing some. The table includes more than 30,000 clones, about 91% detected once. Sequencing input: PBMCs. The receptors originated from a human donor with multiple sclerosis.

This clone was counted a single time. V usage is TRBV29-1 and J usage is TRBJ2-1, with D hard to call. This CDR3 contains 11 residues. Germline CDR1 SQVTM, CDR2 ANQGSEA. Trimming removed 4 bases from V and 5 bases from J, with 6 bases in between. The CDR3 sequence is CSVVRNNEQFF. DNA of the CDR3: TGCAGCGTTGTAAGGAACAATGAGCAGTTCTTC.

This clone was detected only once. The chain joins TRBV28 to TRBJ2-4; D not resolved. In germline, CDR1 is MDHEN, CDR2 SYDVKM. Trimming removed 3 bases from V and 9 bases from J, with 6 bases in between. The CDR3 runs to 11 residues. The CDR3 sequence: CASSLPGIQYF. DNA for the CDR3: TGTGCCAGCAGTTTGCCGGGCATTCAGTACTTC.